This TCR beta chain was sequenced during a study of blood T cell repertoires in COVID-19. In the study overall: The origin of the acute and convalescent COVID-19 samples was the United States, Italy and Spain.

Assay used: immunoSEQ multiplex PCR; TCRdb lists only in-frame clones, some missing. Seen here are about 160,000 clones, about 92% observed once, and the top ten hold roughly 5%. Germline V lookup: CDR1 KGHSH, CDR2 LQKENI. Deletions cut 1 base from V and 3 bases from J, with 12 bases between. The CDR3 contains 15 residues. The chain joins TRBV18 to TRBJ2-5, with D maybe TRBD1 (6 bases). This clonotype was sampled from a man younger than 45 with COVID-19, enrolled during active disease. The specimen sequenced was peripheral blood. For the CDR3, the DNA is TGTGCCAGCTCACCACGTAGGGCAGGGGAAGAGACCCAGTACTTC. It is translated as CASSPRRAGEETQYF.